These T cell receptor beta chains were read from a single sample in a study of CD8 T cells in Susac syndrome. TCRdb reanalysed the immunoSEQ multiplex PCR reads using MiXCR and keeps one entry per CDR3 protein. The sample includes 160,000 or so distinct CDR3 sequences, 85% to 95% of them seen just once. The source material was CD4+ T cells from PBMCs. The receptors come from a human donor with Susac syndrome. Both conserved end residues are part of each CDR3. The D gene is left open where the match is weak. Not all rows give a size; the values are once, few, many and, for expanded clones, a class.

j_call	d_call	clone_size	v_call	cdr3_aa	cdr3_nt
TRBJ2-5	.	.	TRBV2	CASSEASTFQETQYF	TGTGCCAGCAGTGAAGCGTCCACATTCCAAGAGACCCAGTACTTC
TRBJ1-6	TRBD1	.	TRBV19	CASSRDSLLGDNSPLHF	TGTGCCAGTAGCAGGGACAGCCTCCTGGGGGATAATTCACCCCTCCACTTT
TRBJ2-2	TRBD2	.	TRBV20-1	CSATGTSGFPGELFF	TGCAGTGCCACCGGGACTAGCGGATTCCCCGGGGAGCTGTTTTTT
TRBJ2-1	TRBD1	.	TRBV29-1	CSVEVSPGTGYEQFF	TGCAGCGTTGAAGTCTCCCCCGGGACAGGATATGAGCAGTTCTTC
TRBJ2-3	.	.	TRBV20-1	CSARVGLRTDTQYF	TGCAGTGCTAGAGTGGGCCTCCGCACAGATACGCAGTATTTT
TRBJ1-2	.	.	TRBV29-1	CSVPVSPNYGYTF	TGCAGCGTTCCAGTATCCCCTAACTATGGCTACACCTTC
TRBJ1-5	.	.	TRBV20-1	CSAIGQNQPQHF	TGCAGTGCCATCGGACAGAATCAGCCCCAGCATTTT
TRBJ2-5	.	once	TRBV27	CASSPDYAETQYF	TGTGCCAGCAGTCCCGACTATGCGGAGACCCAGTACTTC
TRBJ1-6	.	.	TRBV27	CASSLGQAGYNSPLHF	TGTGCCAGCAGTTTAGGGCAAGCAGGGTATAATTCACCCCTCCACTTT
TRBJ1-3	.	.	TRBV10-2	CASSESTGHTIYF	TGCGCCAGCAGTGAGTCAACTGGACACACCATATATTTT
TRBJ2-6	.	.	TRBV5-1	CASSWTIGANVLTF	TGCGCCAGCAGCTGGACTATCGGGGCCAACGTCCTGACTTTC
TRBJ2-7	TRBD2	.	TRBV4-1	CASSHPRASGTSYEQYF	TGCGCCAGCAGCCACCCGAGAGCCAGCGGGACCTCCTACGAGCAGTACTTC
TRBJ2-1	.	.	TRBV29-1	CSVERSNEQFF	TGCAGCGTTGAGAGGTCCAATGAGCAGTTCTTC
TRBJ1-2	.	.	TRBV7-9	CASSLASGNGYTF	TGTGCCAGCAGCTTAGCGTCAGGGAACGGCTACACCTTC
TRBJ2-3	.	.	TRBV20-1	CSAHSSLRTDTQYF	TGCAGTGCCCACTCGTCCCTCCGCACAGATACGCAGTATTTT
TRBJ2-3	.	once	TRBV10-2	CASSGGRGSSTDTQYF	TGCGCCAGCAGTGGAGGACGGGGGAGTAGCACAGATACGCAGTATTTT